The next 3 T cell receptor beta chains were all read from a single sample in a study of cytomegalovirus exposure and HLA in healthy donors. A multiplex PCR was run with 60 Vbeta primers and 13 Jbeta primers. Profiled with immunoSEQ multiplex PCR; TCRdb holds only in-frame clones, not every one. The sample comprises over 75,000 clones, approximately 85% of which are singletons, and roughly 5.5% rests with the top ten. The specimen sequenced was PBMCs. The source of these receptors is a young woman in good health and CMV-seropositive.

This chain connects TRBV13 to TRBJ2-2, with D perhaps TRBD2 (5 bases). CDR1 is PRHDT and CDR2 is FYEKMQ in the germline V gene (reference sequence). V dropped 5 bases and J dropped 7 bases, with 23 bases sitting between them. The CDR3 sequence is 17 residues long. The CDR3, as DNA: TGTGCCAGCAGCGGACTGCTAGGTTCCCCGCGGCTCGGGGAGCTGTTTTTT. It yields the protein CASSGLLGSPRLGELFF.

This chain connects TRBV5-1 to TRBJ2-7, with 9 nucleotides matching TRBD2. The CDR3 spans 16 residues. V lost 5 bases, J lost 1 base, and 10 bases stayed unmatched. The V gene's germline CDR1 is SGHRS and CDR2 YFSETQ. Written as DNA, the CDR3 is TGCGCCAGCAGTTCGCTCGAGACTAGCGGTTCCTACGAGCAGTACTTC. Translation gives CASSSLETSGSYEQYF.

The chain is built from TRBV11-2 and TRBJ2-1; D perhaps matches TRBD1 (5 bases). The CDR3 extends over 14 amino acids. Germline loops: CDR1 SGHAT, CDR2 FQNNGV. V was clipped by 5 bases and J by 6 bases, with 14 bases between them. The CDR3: CASSPPWGRNEQFF. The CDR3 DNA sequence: TGTGCCAGCAGCCCTCCTTGGGGCCGCAATGAGCAGTTCTTC.